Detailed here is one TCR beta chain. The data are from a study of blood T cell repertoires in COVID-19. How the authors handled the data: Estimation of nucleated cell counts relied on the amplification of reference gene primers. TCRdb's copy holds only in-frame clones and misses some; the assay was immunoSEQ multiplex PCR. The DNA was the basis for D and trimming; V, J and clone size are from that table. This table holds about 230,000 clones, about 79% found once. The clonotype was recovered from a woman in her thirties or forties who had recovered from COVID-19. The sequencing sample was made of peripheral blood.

CDR3 loop: CASSLTSGFTDTQYF. The CDR3 DNA reads TGTGCCAGCAGCTTAACTAGCGGGTTCACAGATACGCAGTATTTT. This rearrangement joins TRBV7-9 to TRBJ2-3; 9 bases fit TRBD2. V trimming: 2 bases; J trimming: 2 bases; junction bases outside the gene matches: 2. The germline CDR1 and CDR2 sequences are SEHNR and FQNEAQ (reference sequence). The CDR3 contains 15 residues.